The 19 T cell receptor beta chains given below trace back to one sample, sequenced in a study of cytomegalovirus exposure and HLA in healthy donors. Here immunoSEQ multiplex PCR was the method, and the copy in TCRdb shows in-frame clones only, minus some. The data hold about 130,000 clones, with just under 90% observed a single time. The sequenced sample was PBMCs. Receptor source: a woman in her 30s in good health and CMV-seropositive.

V and J are TRBV28 and TRBJ2-5, with TRBD2 matching 8 bases. The V gene's germline CDR1 is MDHEN and CDR2 SYDVKM. The CDR3 sequence is 15 residues long. V trimming: 5 bases; J trimming: 5 bases; junction bases outside the gene matches: 10. CDR3 sequence (DNA): TGTGCCAGCAGTCCGGGGGGGCCCAGTGGGGAGACCCAGTACTTC. It specifies CASSPGGPSGETQYF.

This sequence joins TRBV5-6 and TRBJ2-7, with D maybe TRBD1 (5 bases). V was clipped by 4 bases and J by 3 bases, with 11 bases between them. The CDR3 consists of 13 residues. Germline V lookup: CDR1 SGHDT, CDR2 YYEEEE. The CDR3 DNA reads TGTGCCAGCAGCCCAGGGTTTGACTACGAGCAGTACTTC. Translated: CASSPGFDYEQYF.

The chain carries TRBV2 and TRBJ2-3, with TRBD2 identical over 10 bases. The trim removed 7 bases at V and 5 bases at J, leaving 9 bases unmatched. The CDR3 loop spans 15 amino acids. Germline lookup yields CDR1 SNHLY and CDR2 FYNNEI. CDR3 protein: CASTSGRALGDTQYF. The CDR3 DNA is TGTGCCAGCACCAGCGGGAGGGCCTTGGGAGATACGCAGTATTTT.

The chain combines TRBV27 with TRBJ1-4; 9 positions match TRBD1. The CDR3 has 14 amino acids. CDR1 and CDR2 from the germline V gene are MNHEY and SMNVEV (reference sequence). Trimming at V came to 4 bases and at J to 6 bases, leaving 3 bases not matched to a gene. CDR3 residues: CASSSWDRDEKLFF. DNA for the CDR3: TGTGCCAGCAGTTCGTGGGACAGGGATGAAAAACTGTTTTTT.

Only one count was recorded for this clone. The chain links TRBV7-8 to TRBJ2-3; 8 bases agree with TRBD2. V was clipped by 5 bases and J by 3 bases; unmatched bases: 1. This CDR3 has 13 amino acids. The V gene's germline CDR1 is SGHVS and CDR2 FQNEAQ. The CDR3 spells CASSPGGTDTQYF. CDR3 DNA sequence: TGTGCCAGCAGCCCGGGGGGGACAGATACGCAGTATTTT. The whole variable domain, filled in from reference TRBV7-8 and TRBJ2-3, reads GAGVSQSPRYKVAKRGQDVALRCDPISGHVSLFWYQQALGQGPEFLTYFQNEAQLDKSGLPSDRFFAERPEGSVSTLKIQRTQQEDSAVYLCASSPGGTDTQYFGPGTRLTVL.

The chain couples TRBV10-3 to TRBJ2-1, with D perhaps TRBD2 (5 bases). This CDR3 region has 13 residues. Trimming took off 8 bases at V and 5 bases at J, with 13 bases between the two ends. Germline V gene sequence: CDR1 ENHRY, CDR2 SYGVKD. CDR3 DNA sequence: TGTGCCATCGCTAGCTATCGGGACAATGAGCAGTTCTTC. This codes for CAIASYRDNEQFF.

The chain links TRBV4-2 to TRBJ2-1; TRBD2 agrees at 8 bases. The J segment lost 9 bases and the V segment lost 8 bases, leaving 15 bases of the junction unmatched. The CDR3 has 15 residues. The germline gives CDR1 LGHNA, CDR2 YNFKEQ. CDR3 nucleotide sequence: TGTGCCAGCGGGGTTTGGGCGGGGGGCCAGGGTGAGCAGTTCTTC. Its translation: CASGVWAGGQGEQFF.

The chain links TRBV29-1 to TRBJ1-2, with TRBD1 matching 8 bases. Germline-derived CDR1 and CDR2 are SQVTM and ANQGSEA. The CDR3 is 13 residues long. The V segment lost 7 bases and the J segment 2 bases; nucleotides outside the gene matches: 6. The CDR3, as DNA: TGCAGCGCAAGGACAGGGCGCAACTATGGCTACACCTTC. Translation gives CSARTGRNYGYTF.

The V and J genes are TRBV2 and TRBJ2-2, with TRBD1 as a possible D gene (5 bases). V shed 3 bases and J shed 6 bases, with 17 bases lying between them. This CDR3 has 16 residues. CDR1 is SNHLY, CDR2 FYNNEI, per germline. CDR3 region: CASSDEGAIGAGELFF. CDR3 coding DNA: TGTGCCAGCAGTGATGAAGGGGCAATAGGCGCCGGGGAGCTGTTTTTT.

The V call is TRBV29-1, the J call TRBJ2-5; TRBD2 agrees at 9 bases. The CDR3 consists of 14 residues. The J segment lost 5 bases and the V segment lost 4 bases, leaving 8 bases of the junction unmatched. Germline V lookup: CDR1 SQVTM, CDR2 ANQGSEA. The CDR3 sequence is CSVGGGGAQETQYF. In DNA, the CDR3 is TGCAGCGTTGGAGGCGGGGGGGCGCAGGAGACCCAGTACTTC.

Only one count was recorded for this clone. The chain recombines TRBV27 with TRBJ2-3; 9 bases map to TRBD2. Germline values: CDR1 MNHEY, CDR2 SMNVEV (reference sequence). V shed 10 bases, J shed 1 base, and the junction held 18 bases outside the gene matches. The CDR3 runs to 18 residues. The CDR3 sequence: CATIGLAGLLGGTDTQYF. CDR3 DNA sequence: TGTGCCACCATTGGGCTAGCGGGATTGTTGGGCGGCACAGATACGCAGTATTTT.

The chain joins TRBV9 to TRBJ2-1, with D possibly matching TRBD2 (7 bases). Germline CDR1 and CDR2: SGDLS and YYNGEE. V gave up 0 bases and J gave up 7 bases, with 20 bases separating them. CDR3 length equals 17 residues. The CDR3, as DNA: TGTGCCAGCAGCGTAGCTGAGGGAGGGGGTTTACATAATGAGCAGTTCTTC. Translating it yields CASSVAEGGGLHNEQFF.

The rearrangement joins TRBV6-5 to TRBJ1-2; perhaps TRBD1 as D (6 bases). Trimming took 7 bases from V and 8 from J, leaving 11 bases between them. CDR1 and CDR2 from the germline V gene are MNHEY and SVGAGI. CDR3 size: 11 residues. The CDR3 DNA reads as TGTGCCAGCATAGGGGGGGGAGGCTACACCTTC. Translation gives CASIGGGGYTF.

The V call is TRBV7-9, the J call TRBJ1-2; D is unclear. The CDR3 totals 13 residues. Between the trimmed V and J ends, which lost 1 base and 2 bases, there was a span of 5 bases. Germline values: CDR1 SEHNR, CDR2 FQNEAQ (reference sequence). CDR3 protein: CASSLVQNYGYTF. CDR3 in DNA: TGTGCCAGCAGCTTAGTTCAGAACTATGGCTACACCTTC.

The rearrangement uses TRBV2 and TRBJ2-2, with D perhaps TRBD1 (5 bases). CDR1 and CDR2 from the germline V gene are SNHLY and FYNNEI. The CDR3 contains 15 residues. With 4 bases removed from V and 1 base from J, the gap between germline ends came to 10 bases. DNA for the CDR3: TGTGCCAGCAGTGGTAAGGGGCTGAACACCGGGGAGCTGTTTTTT. As protein: CASSGKGLNTGELFF.

The V and J genes are TRBV9 and TRBJ2-1; 7 positions match TRBD2. The CDR3 contains 15 residues. Per the germline V gene, CDR1 is SGDLS and CDR2 is YYNGEE. V shed 3 bases, J shed 1 base, and the junction held 4 bases outside the gene matches. DNA of the CDR3: TGTGCCAGCAGCGCCGGGACTAATTCCTACAATGAGCAGTTCTTC. Its protein product is CASSAGTNSYNEQFF.

The chain joins TRBV4-1 to TRBJ2-1, with TRBD2 matching over 7 bases. Germline loops: CDR1 MGHRA, CDR2 YSYEKL. V trimming: 4 bases; J trimming: 4 bases; junction bases outside the gene matches: 10. This CDR3 contains 16 residues. CDR3 amino acids: CASSPRVLADYNEQFF. In DNA, the CDR3 is TGCGCCAGCAGCCCTCGCGTGCTAGCGGATTACAATGAGCAGTTCTTC.

As concerns this clone: This could be a read error, since a much larger clone is one nucleotide away. The chain carries TRBV2 and TRBJ2-7, with 10 bases matching TRBD1. The CDR3 is made up of 15 amino acids. Germline values: CDR1 SNHLY, CDR2 FYNNEI. V trimming: 1 base; J trimming: 1 base; junction bases outside the gene matches: 1. CDR3 DNA sequence: TGTGCCAGCAGTGAAGGGACAGGGGGATCCTACGAGCAGTACTTC. The encoded protein is CASSEGTGGSYEQYF. The entire variable domain, with the rest obtained from reference TRBV2 and TRBJ2-7, is as follows: EPEVTQTPSHQVTQMGQEVILRCVPISNHLYFYWYRQILGQKVEFLVSFYNNEISEKSEIFDDQFSVERPDGSNFTLKIRSTKLEDSAMYFCASSEGTGGSYEQYFGPGTRLTVT.

The chain couples TRBV5-4 to TRBJ2-1; D unresolved. The CDR3 consists of 15 residues. V was trimmed by 4 bases and J by 0 bases, leaving 11 bases between them. Germline CDR1 and CDR2: SGHNT and YYREEE (reference sequence). The CDR3 DNA follows: TGTGCCAGCAGCCCCGCCCCTAGCTCCTACAATGAGCAGTTCTTC. Its translation is CASSPAPSSYNEQFF.